The entry that follows covers one T cell receptor (beta chain) sequence. The data derive from a study of T cell responses to AZD1222 COVID-19 vaccine. The method was immunoSEQ multiplex PCR; TCRdb's version includes in-frame clones alone and lacks a portion of them. The sample has some 190,000 clones, 70% to 90% seen once; the top ten hold approximately 8%. Sequencing used peripheral blood, obtained on day 0 of AZD1222 vaccination. The receptor was derived from an adult in good health.

The CDR3 region has the DNA TGTGCCAGCAGCCTTGGGGGTTTCTATAATTCACCCCTCCACTTT. This sequence encodes CASSLGGFYNSPLHF. The chain carries TRBV3-1 (or the pseudogene TRBV3-2) and TRBJ1-6; D perhaps matches TRBD1 (5 bases). The CDR3 is made up of 15 amino acids. Germline V lookup: CDR1 LGHDT, CDR2 YNNKEL (reference sequence). Between the trimmed V and J ends, which lost 4 bases and 3 bases, there was a span of 10 bases.